The rows below give T cell receptor beta chains drawn from one sample of a study of graft-versus-host responses after intestinal transplantation. Profiling relied on immunoSEQ multiplex PCR, and the TCRdb table lists in-frame clones only, not all of them. The sample yields 25,000 to 35,000 clones, roughly 83% seen once. For these receptors, no antigen is known. This specimen was unstimulated CD8+ T cells sorted from spleen or lymph node cells, taken before intestinal transplant. The receptors were sampled from a human donor who received an intestinal transplant. Each CDR3 is given with its conserved first and last residue. The D gene is left open where the match is weak. Clone size is not always given. Where it is, it says once, few, many or a class for expanded clones.

d_call: TRBD1
clone_size: .
v_call: TRBV5-1
j_call: TRBJ2-6
cdr3_aa: CASDPGQGVYGANVLTF
cdr3_nt: TGCGCCAGTGACCCTGGACAGGGGGTTTACGGGGCCAACGTCCTGACTTTC

d_call: TRBD2
clone_size: .
v_call: TRBV6-4
j_call: TRBJ2-3
cdr3_aa: CASSTSGSTDTQYF
cdr3_nt: TGTGCCAGCAGTACTAGCGGGAGCACAGATACGCAGTATTTT

d_call: .
clone_size: .
v_call: TRBV2
j_call: TRBJ2-5
cdr3_aa: CASSGGGRSETQYF
cdr3_nt: TGTGCCAGCAGTGGGGGAGGAAGGTCGGAGACCCAGTACTTC

d_call: .
clone_size: .
v_call: TRBV9
j_call: TRBJ2-5
cdr3_aa: CASSSPLWPGQETQYF
cdr3_nt: TGTGCCAGCAGTTCCCCGCTATGGCCGGGGCAAGAGACCCAGTACTTC

d_call: .
clone_size: .
v_call: TRBV19
j_call: TRBJ1-1
cdr3_aa: CASSWGVPMLSTEAFF
cdr3_nt: TGTGCCAGTAGTTGGGGGGTACCAATGCTATCCACTGAAGCTTTCTTT

d_call: TRBD2
clone_size: .
v_call: TRBV7-8
j_call: TRBJ2-1
cdr3_aa: CASSFPAGGREQFF
cdr3_nt: TGTGCCAGCAGCTTTCCAGCGGGAGGTAGGGAGCAGTTCTTC

d_call: TRBD1
clone_size: .
v_call: TRBV4-2
j_call: TRBJ2-6
cdr3_aa: CASSQDVGTGVYSGANVLTF
cdr3_nt: TGTGCCAGCAGCCAAGATGTCGGGACAGGGGTCTACTCTGGGGCCAACGTCCTGACTTTC

d_call: .
clone_size: .
v_call: TRBV19
j_call: TRBJ2-5
cdr3_aa: CASRGGAQETQYF
cdr3_nt: TGTGCCAGTAGGGGGGGGGCCCAAGAGACCCAGTACTTC

d_call: TRBD1
clone_size: .
v_call: TRBV19
j_call: TRBJ1-5
cdr3_aa: CASSNGQGSNQPQHF
cdr3_nt: TGTGCCAGTAGTAACGGACAGGGAAGCAATCAGCCCCAGCATTTT

d_call: TRBD2
clone_size: .
v_call: TRBV13
j_call: TRBJ2-3
cdr3_aa: CASSFIPSGGATDTQYF
cdr3_nt: TGTGCCAGCAGCTTTATTCCTAGCGGGGGGGCGACAGATACGCAGTATTTT

d_call: .
clone_size: .
v_call: TRBV27
j_call: TRBJ1-2
cdr3_aa: CASSLMWAPDYGYTF
cdr3_nt: TGTGCCAGCAGTTTAATGTGGGCCCCGGACTATGGCTACACCTTC

d_call: .
clone_size: once
v_call: TRBV5-6
j_call: TRBJ2-7
cdr3_aa: CASSLTPPYEQYF
cdr3_nt: TGTGCCAGCAGCTTGACTCCCCCCTACGAGCAGTACTTC

d_call: .
clone_size: .
v_call: TRBV19
j_call: TRBJ2-1
cdr3_aa: CASSLRVFRYEQFF
cdr3_nt: TGTGCCAGTAGTCTGAGGGTTTTCCGATATGAGCAGTTCTTC

d_call: .
clone_size: .
v_call: TRBV7-2
j_call: TRBJ2-5
cdr3_aa: CASSLVSGLETQYF
cdr3_nt: TGTGCCAGCAGCTTAGTCTCAGGGCTAGAGACCCAGTACTTC

d_call: TRBD1
clone_size: .
v_call: TRBV7-9
j_call: TRBJ2-7
cdr3_aa: CASRSGTGTYEQYF
cdr3_nt: TGTGCCAGCAGATCCGGGACAGGGACCTACGAGCAGTACTTC

d_call: .
clone_size: .
v_call: TRBV28
j_call: TRBJ2-3
cdr3_aa: CASSPDYRTDTQYF
cdr3_nt: TGTGCCAGCAGTCCCGACTACCGCACAGATACGCAGTATTTT

d_call: .
clone_size: .
v_call: TRBV5-4
j_call: TRBJ2-7
cdr3_aa: CASSPGFSYEQYF
cdr3_nt: TGTGCCAGCAGCCCAGGATTCTCCTACGAGCAGTACTTC

d_call: TRBD1
clone_size: .
v_call: TRBV15
j_call: TRBJ1-5
cdr3_aa: CATSRGQGGNQPQHF
cdr3_nt: TGTGCCACCAGCCGCGGACAGGGGGGGAATCAGCCCCAGCATTTT

d_call: .
clone_size: .
v_call: TRBV10-1
j_call: TRBJ2-1
cdr3_aa: CASSDVADASQFF
cdr3_nt: TGCGCCAGCAGTGACGTAGCAGACGCTTCCCAGTTCTTC

d_call: TRBD1
clone_size: .
v_call: TRBV28
j_call: TRBJ2-1
cdr3_aa: CASSLVRDRVGSNEQFF
cdr3_nt: TGTGCCAGCAGTTTGGTCCGGGACAGGGTTGGTTCGAATGAGCAGTTCTTC

d_call: .
clone_size: .
v_call: TRBV28
j_call: TRBJ2-1
cdr3_aa: CASSLTSYNEQFF
cdr3_nt: TGTGCCAGCAGTTTAACATCGTACAATGAGCAGTTCTTC

d_call: .
clone_size: .
v_call: TRBV4-1
j_call: TRBJ2-3
cdr3_aa: CASSQEGRLGTDTQYF
cdr3_nt: TGCGCCAGCAGCCAAGAAGGCAGACTAGGCACAGATACGCAGTATTTT

d_call: TRBD1
clone_size: .
v_call: TRBV6-5
j_call: TRBJ1-6
cdr3_aa: CAGPGTVNSPLHF
cdr3_nt: TGTGCCGGCCCCGGGACAGTAAATTCACCCCTCCACTTT

d_call: TRBD2
clone_size: .
v_call: TRBV7-8
j_call: TRBJ2-1
cdr3_aa: CASSLLAGGPGEQFF
cdr3_nt: TGTGCCAGCAGCCTCCTAGCGGGGGGGCCGGGTGAGCAGTTCTTC

d_call: TRBD1
clone_size: .
v_call: TRBV11-2
j_call: TRBJ2-3
cdr3_aa: CASSLVLQGETDTQYF
cdr3_nt: TGTGCCAGCAGCTTAGTACTTCAGGGGGAGACAGATACGCAGTATTTT

d_call: TRBD1
clone_size: .
v_call: TRBV19
j_call: TRBJ1-1
cdr3_aa: CASSLSGTANTEAFF
cdr3_nt: TGTGCCAGTAGCCTATCCGGGACAGCGAACACTGAAGCTTTCTTT